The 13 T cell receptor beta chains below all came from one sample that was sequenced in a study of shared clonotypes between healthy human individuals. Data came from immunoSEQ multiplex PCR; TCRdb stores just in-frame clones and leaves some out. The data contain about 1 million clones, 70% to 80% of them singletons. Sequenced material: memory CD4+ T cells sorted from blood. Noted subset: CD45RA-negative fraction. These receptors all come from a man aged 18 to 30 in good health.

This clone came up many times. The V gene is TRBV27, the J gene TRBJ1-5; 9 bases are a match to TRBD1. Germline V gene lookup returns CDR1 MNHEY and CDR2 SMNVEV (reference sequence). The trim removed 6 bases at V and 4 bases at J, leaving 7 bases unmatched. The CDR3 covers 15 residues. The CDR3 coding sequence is TGTGCCAGCAGCCTAGACAGGGGGGGAAATCAGCCCCAGCATTTT. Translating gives CASSLDRGGNQPQHF.

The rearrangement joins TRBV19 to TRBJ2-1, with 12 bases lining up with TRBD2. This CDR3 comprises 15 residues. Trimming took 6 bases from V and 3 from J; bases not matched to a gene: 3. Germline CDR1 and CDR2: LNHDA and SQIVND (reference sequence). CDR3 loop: CASRRTSGNYNEQFF. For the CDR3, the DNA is TGTGCCAGTAGACGGACTAGCGGGAACTACAATGAGCAGTTCTTC.

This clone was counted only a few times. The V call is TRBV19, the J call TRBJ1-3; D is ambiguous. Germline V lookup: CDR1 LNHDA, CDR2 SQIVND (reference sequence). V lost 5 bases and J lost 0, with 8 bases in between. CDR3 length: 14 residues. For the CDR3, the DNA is TGTGCCAGTAGTCTCTTAGGCTCTGGAAACACCATATATTTT. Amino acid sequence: CASSLLGSGNTIYF.

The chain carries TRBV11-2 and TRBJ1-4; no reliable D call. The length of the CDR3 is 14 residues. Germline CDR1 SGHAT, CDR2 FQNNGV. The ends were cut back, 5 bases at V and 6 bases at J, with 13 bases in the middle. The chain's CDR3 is CASSHPGADEKLFF. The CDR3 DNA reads TGTGCCAGCAGCCACCCCGGAGCCGATGAAAAACTGTTTTTT.

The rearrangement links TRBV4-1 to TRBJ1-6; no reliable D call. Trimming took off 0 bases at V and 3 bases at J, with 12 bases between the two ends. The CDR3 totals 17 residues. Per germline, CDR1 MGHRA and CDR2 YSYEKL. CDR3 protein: CASSQDFSADYNSPLHF. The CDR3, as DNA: TGCGCCAGCAGCCAAGATTTTTCGGCAGACTATAATTCACCCCTCCACTTT.

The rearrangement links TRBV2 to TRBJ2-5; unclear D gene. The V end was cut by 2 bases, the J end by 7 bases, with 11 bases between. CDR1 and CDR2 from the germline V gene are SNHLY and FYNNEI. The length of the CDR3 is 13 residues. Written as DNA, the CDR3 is TGTGCCAGCAGTGAACTAGACGGTGGGACCCAGTACTTC. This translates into CASSELDGGTQYF.

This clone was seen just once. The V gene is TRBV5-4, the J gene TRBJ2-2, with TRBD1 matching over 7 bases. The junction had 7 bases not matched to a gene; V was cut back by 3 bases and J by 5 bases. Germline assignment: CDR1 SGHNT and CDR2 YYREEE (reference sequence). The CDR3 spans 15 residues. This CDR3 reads CASSSGQVGTGELFF. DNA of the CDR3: TGTGCCAGCAGCTCCGGACAGGTGGGAACCGGGGAGCTGTTTTTT.

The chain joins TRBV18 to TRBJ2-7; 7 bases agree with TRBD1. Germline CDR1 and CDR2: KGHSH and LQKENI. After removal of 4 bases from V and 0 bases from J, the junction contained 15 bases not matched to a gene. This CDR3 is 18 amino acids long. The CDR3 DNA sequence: TGTGCCAGCTCACACCGCAGATTCGGACAGGCAATCTCCTACGAGCAGTACTTC. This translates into CASSHRRFGQAISYEQYF. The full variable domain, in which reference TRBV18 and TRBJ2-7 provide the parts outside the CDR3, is NAGVMQNPRHLVRRRGQEARLRCSPMKGHSHVYWYRQLPEEGLKFMVYLQKENIIDESGMPKERFSAEFPKEGPSILRIQQVVRGDSAAYFCASSHRRFGQAISYEQYFGPGTRLTVT.

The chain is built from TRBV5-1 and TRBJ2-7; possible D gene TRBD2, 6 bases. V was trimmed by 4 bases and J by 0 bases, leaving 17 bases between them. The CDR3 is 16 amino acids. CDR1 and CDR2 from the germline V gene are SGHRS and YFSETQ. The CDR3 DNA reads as TGCGCCAGCAGCCCCGAAGGAGGGAAGATCTCCTACGAGCAGTACTTC. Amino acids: CASSPEGGKISYEQYF.

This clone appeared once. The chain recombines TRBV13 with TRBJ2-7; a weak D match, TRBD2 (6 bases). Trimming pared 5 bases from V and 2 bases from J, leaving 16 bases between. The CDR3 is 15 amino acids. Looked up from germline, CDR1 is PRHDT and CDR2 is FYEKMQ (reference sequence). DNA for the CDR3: TGTGCCAGCAGCCCTAGTCCGGGGGTCGCCTACGAGCAGTACTTC. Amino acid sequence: CASSPSPGVAYEQYF.

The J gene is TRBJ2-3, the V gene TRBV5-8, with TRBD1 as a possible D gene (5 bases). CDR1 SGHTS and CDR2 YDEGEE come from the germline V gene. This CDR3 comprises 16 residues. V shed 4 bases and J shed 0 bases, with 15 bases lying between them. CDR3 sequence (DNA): TGTGCCAGCAGCCCGAACAGGAGTCCTAGCACAGATACGCAGTATTTT. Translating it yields CASSPNRSPSTDTQYF. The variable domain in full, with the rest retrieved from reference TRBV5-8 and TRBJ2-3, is EAGVTQSPTHLIKTRGQQATLRCSPISGHTSVYWYQQALGLGLQFLLWYDEGEERNRGNFPPRFSGRQFPNYSSELNVNALELEDSALYLCASSPNRSPSTDTQYFGPGTRLTVL.

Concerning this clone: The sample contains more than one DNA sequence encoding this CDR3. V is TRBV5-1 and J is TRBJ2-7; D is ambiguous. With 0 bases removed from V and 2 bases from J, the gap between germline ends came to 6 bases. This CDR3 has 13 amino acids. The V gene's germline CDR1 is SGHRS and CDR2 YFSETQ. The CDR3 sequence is CASSLEGPYEQYF. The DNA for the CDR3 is TGCGCCAGCAGCTTGGAGGGTCCCTACGAGCAGTACTTC.

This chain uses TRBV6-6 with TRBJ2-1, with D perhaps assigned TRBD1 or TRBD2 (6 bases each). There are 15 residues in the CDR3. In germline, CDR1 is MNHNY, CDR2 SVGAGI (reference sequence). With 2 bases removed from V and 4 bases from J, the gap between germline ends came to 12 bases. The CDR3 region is CASSYEGGEYNEQFF. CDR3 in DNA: TGTGCCAGCAGTTACGAGGGGGGCGAGTACAATGAGCAGTTCTTC.